This T cell receptor (beta chain) was profiled in a study of blood T cell repertoires in COVID-19. Study-level background: Researchers got acute and convalescent COVID-19 samples from the United States, Italy and Spain. Sources were T cells, B-cell-depleted T cells, or PBMCs; the material itself was cDNA or gDNA.

Authors' analysis steps: Estimated nucleated cell counts came from reference gene primer amplification. TCRdb's copy holds only in-frame clones and misses some; the assay was immunoSEQ multiplex PCR. V, J and clone size were drawn from that table, and D and trimming were deduced from the DNA. Altogether about 59,000 clones are present, about 88% being singletons, with the ten largest covering about 5.1%. V lost 6 bases to trimming and J lost 7 bases, with 16 bases between them. CDR1 MNHEY and CDR2 SVGAGI come from the germline V gene. The CDR3 spans 15 residues. The sequenced sample was peripheral blood. The source is an elderly man in a cohort sampled during active COVID-19. The V gene is TRBV6-5, the J gene TRBJ1-6; D is perhaps TRBD1 (6 bases). DNA for the CDR3: TGTGCCAGCAGCCCCAACAGGGAGATGAATTCACCCCTCCACTTT. Translating gives CASSPNREMNSPLHF.